These 27 T cell receptor beta chains originate from one sample sequenced in a study of blood T cell repertoires in COVID-19. TCRdb's copy holds only in-frame clones and misses some; the assay was immunoSEQ multiplex PCR. The sample shows fewer than 250,000 clones, 65% to 90% of them seen only once. The material sequenced was PBMCs or T cells enriched from blood (not recorded which). The receptors shown here come from a woman aged 45-59 years with acute COVID-19.

The chain carries TRBV7-9 and TRBJ1-1, with TRBD1 identical over 7 bases. V was pared by 5 bases and J by 4 bases, with 16 bases of the junction left unmatched. Germline V lookup: CDR1 SEHNR, CDR2 FQNEAQ (reference sequence). This CDR3 spans 17 amino acids. The CDR3 spells CASSPPFVGGLFTEAFF. For the CDR3, the DNA is TGTGCCAGCAGCCCCCCCTTTGTAGGGGGCTTGTTCACTGAAGCTTTCTTT.

This clone was counted only a few times. The chain carries TRBV7-2 and TRBJ1-4, with 7 bases identical to TRBD1. The CDR3 is 15 amino acids. CDR1 is SGHTA, CDR2 FQGNSA, per germline. V shed 5 bases, J shed 3 bases, and the junction held 6 bases outside the gene matches. The CDR3 DNA sequence: TGTGCCAGCAGCCCCCGGGGACAGTCTAATGAAAAACTGTTTTTT. Its protein product is CASSPRGQSNEKLFF. Drawing the rest from reference TRBV7-2 and TRBJ1-4, the complete variable domain is GAGVSQSPSNKVTEKGKDVELRCDPISGHTALYWYRQSLGQGLEFLIYFQGNSAPDKSGLPSDRFSAERTGGSVSTLTIQRTQQEDSAVYLCASSPRGQSNEKLFFGSGTQLSVL.

The chain carries TRBV5-3 and TRBJ2-7; D perhaps matches TRBD2 (6 bases). TRBV5-3 is classed as an ORF, of uncertain function. Deletions cut 0 bases from V and 3 bases from J, with 10 bases between. The CDR3 extends over 14 amino acids. CDR3 sequence (DNA): TGTGCCAGAAGCTTGGCACTAGCTATCTACGAGCAGTACTTC. It is translated as CARSLALAIYEQYF.

This chain connects TRBV3-1 (or the pseudogene TRBV3-2) to TRBJ1-2, with 11 bases identical to TRBD1. Trimming removed 4 bases from V and 2 bases from J; junction bases left unmatched: 6. The germline V gene encodes CDR1 LGHDT and CDR2 YNNKEL (reference sequence). There are 16 residues in the CDR3. The CDR3 reads CASSRRTGGSNYGYTF. DNA for the CDR3: TGTGCCAGCAGCCGAAGGACAGGGGGCTCGAACTATGGCTACACCTTC.

Only one count was recorded for this clone. V usage is TRBV5-4 and J usage is TRBJ2-5; D unclear. CDR3 length: 12 amino acids. The V gene lost 7 bases and the J gene lost 5 bases, with 12 bases spanning the gap. CDR1 and CDR2 from the germline V gene are SGHNT and YYREEE (reference sequence). CDR3 nucleotide sequence: TGTGCCAGCGGGTCCTCGGAGGAGACCCAGTACTTC. Amino acid sequence: CASGSSEETQYF.

The chain's CDR3 is CASSIMGQPQHF. The CDR3 DNA is TGTGCCAGTAGTATAATGGGCCAGCCCCAGCATTTT. This sequence joins TRBV19 and TRBJ1-5; D gene unclear. This CDR3 has 12 residues. Germline lookup yields CDR1 LNHDA and CDR2 SQIVND (reference sequence). Trimming stripped 2 bases from V and 7 bases from J, with 6 bases between.

The chain carries TRBV28 and TRBJ1-3, with 7 nucleotides matching TRBD1. This CDR3 is built from 20 residues. The V gene's germline CDR1 is MDHEN and CDR2 SYDVKM. The junction had 19 bases not matched to a gene; V was cut back by 5 bases and J by 0 bases. CDR3 DNA sequence: TGTGCCAGCAGTCCCAGCCTGGGGACAGATCCCATTAACTCTGGAAACACCATATATTTT. Translated: CASSPSLGTDPINSGNTIYF.

This chain links TRBV28 with TRBJ2-4; D gene ambiguous. Germline V gene sequence: CDR1 MDHEN, CDR2 SYDVKM. This CDR3 is 12 amino acids long. Deletions cut 6 bases from V and 3 bases from J, with 6 bases between. In DNA, the CDR3 is TGTGCCAGCAGCCCGCGCAAAAACATTCAGTACTTC. This codes for CASSPRKNIQYF.

The chain combines TRBV4-3 with TRBJ2-7; 9 nucleotides line up with TRBD2. The CDR3 sequence is 16 residues long. Germline lookup yields CDR1 LGHNA and CDR2 YSLEER. Trimming took 1 base from V and 4 from J; bases not matched to a gene: 8. The CDR3 is CASSQAPAGGPYEQYF. In DNA form, the CDR3 reads TGCGCCAGCAGCCAAGCTCCGGCGGGGGGGCCGTACGAGCAGTACTTC.

The J gene is TRBJ2-3, the V gene TRBV6-5; the D gene is possibly TRBD1 (5 bases). The germline V gene has CDR1 MNHEY and CDR2 SVGAGI. The CDR3 has 14 amino acids. Between the trimmed V and J ends, which lost 6 bases and 0 bases, there was a span of 10 bases. In DNA, the CDR3 is TGTGCCAGCAGACTGACAGAGAGCACAGATACGCAGTATTTT. This gives the protein CASRLTESTDTQYF.

This clone occurred once. The same CDR3 also results from other DNA sequences found in this sample. This sequence joins TRBV18 and TRBJ2-7, with TRBD1 as a possible D gene (6 bases). V dropped 1 base and J dropped 3 bases, with 10 bases sitting between them. The CDR3 is made up of 14 amino acids. The germline V gene has CDR1 KGHSH and CDR2 LQKENI. The CDR3 loop reads CASSPLGQSYEQYF. In nucleotides, the CDR3 is TGTGCCAGCTCACCACTCGGACAGAGCTACGAGCAGTACTTC.

This clone was detected once. The genes are TRBV9 and TRBJ1-2; the D is unclear. This CDR3 comprises 15 residues. Germline lookup yields CDR1 SGDLS and CDR2 YYNGEE. As DNA, the CDR3 is TGTGTCACGGGGAACGGAGTAGCCCAGTTCGGAGGCTACACCTTC. Encoded protein: CVTGNGVAQFGGYTF.

About this clone: The same CDR3 can be traced to other DNA sequences in this sample. CDR3 bases: TGTGCCAGCAGCCCAGACGGGGGAGCCTACAATGAGCAGTTCTTC. It specifies CASSPDGGAYNEQFF. The rearrangement uses TRBV7-2 and TRBJ2-1; a possible D gene is TRBD2 (6 bases). V dropped 5 bases and J dropped 2 bases, with 13 bases sitting between them. The CDR3 has 15 residues. The germline gives CDR1 SGHTA, CDR2 FQGNSA.

V gene TRBV9 combines with J gene TRBJ2-7; D perhaps matches TRBD2 (5 bases). V was clipped by 4 bases and J by 2 bases, with 13 bases between them. The germline gives CDR1 SGDLS, CDR2 YYNGEE. The CDR3 extends over 14 amino acids. CDR3 sequence: CASSSHRDPYEQYF. The CDR3 region has the DNA TGTGCCAGCAGCTCACACCGGGATCCCTACGAGCAGTACTTC.

This chain links TRBV7-2 with TRBJ1-4, with TRBD1 as a possible D gene (5 bases). Germline V lookup: CDR1 SGHTA, CDR2 FQGNSA. Deletions cut 5 bases from V and 3 bases from J, with 22 bases between. The CDR3 contains 18 residues. CDR3 in amino acids: CASSGDKGGALSNEKLFF. The DNA for the CDR3 is TGTGCCAGCAGCGGAGACAAAGGAGGGGCCCTATCTAATGAAAAACTGTTTTTT.

Here the CDR3 DNA reads TGCGCCAGCAGCCCGTATGTGAGCACTGAAGCTTTCTTT. Translating it yields CASSPYVSTEAFF. V gene TRBV4-1 combines with J gene TRBJ1-1; D is unresolved. V lost 4 bases to trimming and J lost 4 bases, with 10 bases between them. Looked up from germline, CDR1 is MGHRA and CDR2 is YSYEKL. The CDR3 totals 13 residues.

The rearrangement joins TRBV19 to TRBJ1-1; perhaps TRBD1 as D (5 bases). The CDR3 spans 14 residues. Looked up from germline, CDR1 is LNHDA and CDR2 is SQIVND (reference sequence). V was shortened by 2 bases and J by 4 bases, with 11 bases between the two germline ends. The CDR3 nucleotides are TGTGCCAGTAGTATAAAGGGGTCAGGCACTGAAGCTTTCTTT. This sequence encodes CASSIKGSGTEAFF.

This clone was observed a single time. V and J are TRBV5-6 and TRBJ2-1; D is undetermined. The CDR3 is 12 residues long. Germline V gives CDR1 SGHDT, CDR2 YYEEEE. V lost 1 base to trimming and J lost 9 bases, with 8 bases between them. The CDR3: CASSLMSPEQFF. The CDR3 DNA reads as TGTGCCAGCAGCTTGATGAGTCCTGAGCAGTTCTTC. The full variable domain, its missing parts supplied by reference TRBV5-6 and TRBJ2-1, is DAGVTQSPTHLIKTRGQQVTLRCSPKSGHDTVSWYQQALGQGPQFIFQYYEEEERQRGNFPDRFSGHQFPNYSSELNVNALLLGDSALYLCASSLMSPEQFFGPGTRLTVL.

DNA for the CDR3: TGTGCCAGCAGTTTAGGTAGGGGGTTTCACACTGAAGCTTTCTTT. This codes for CASSLGRGFHTEAFF. The chain joins TRBV28 to TRBJ1-1, with D tentatively TRBD1 (6 bases). The CDR3 has 15 residues. CDR1 and CDR2 (germline): MDHEN, SYDVKM. V was pared by 2 bases and J by 3 bases, with 13 bases between.

The V and J genes are TRBV28 and TRBJ1-3; D is possibly TRBD1 (6 bases). The CDR3 runs to 17 residues. Germline V CDR1 and CDR2: MDHEN, SYDVKM. Trimming took off 5 bases at V and 4 bases at J, with 21 bases between the two ends. CDR3 in amino acids: CASSPYPGQIGGNTIYF. In DNA, the CDR3 is TGTGCCAGCAGTCCTTATCCTGGACAGATCGGAGGAAACACCATATATTTT.

This chain joins TRBV4-3 and TRBJ2-3; 8 bases map to TRBD2. CDR3 length: 16 amino acids. The germline V gene encodes CDR1 LGHNA and CDR2 YSLEER. J was trimmed by 8 bases and V by 1 base; bases with no gene match: 11. CDR3 region: CASSQVREGTLGTQYF. CDR3 bases: TGCGCCAGCAGCCAAGTCCGGGAGGGCACTTTGGGTACGCAGTATTTT.

The J gene is TRBJ2-3, the V gene TRBV7-2, with TRBD2 matching over 10 bases. This CDR3 spans 16 amino acids. The junction had 9 bases not matched to a gene; V was cut back by 5 bases and J by 4 bases. Germline CDR1 reads SGHTA; CDR2 reads FQGNSA. The CDR3 loop reads CASSTRVGTSADTQYF. Written as DNA, the CDR3 is TGTGCCAGCAGCACAAGGGTGGGGACTAGCGCAGATACGCAGTATTTT.

A few counts support this clone. J is TRBJ2-5 and V is TRBV5-4, with D possibly being TRBD1 (5 bases). The CDR3 contains 13 residues. With 1 base removed from V and 4 bases from J, the gap between germline ends came to 8 bases. Germline CDR1 and CDR2: SGHNT and YYREEE (reference sequence). The CDR3 sequence: CASSLQGPETQYF. The CDR3 region has the DNA TGTGCCAGCAGCTTGCAGGGCCCAGAGACCCAGTACTTC.

V and J are TRBV18 and TRBJ1-6, with 7 positions matching TRBD1. Germline V gene sequence: CDR1 KGHSH, CDR2 LQKENI. CDR3 length equals 14 residues. V shed 6 bases and J 10 bases; nucleotides not matched to a gene: 9. In DNA form, the CDR3 reads TGTGCCAGCTCGTACCGGGACAGCAGCTCACCCCTCCACTTT. It yields the protein CASSYRDSSSPLHF.

The chain couples TRBV9 to TRBJ2-2; 8 bases are shared with TRBD2. This CDR3 has 16 amino acids. V was clipped by 4 bases and J by 4 bases; unmatched bases: 9. Germline lookup yields CDR1 SGDLS and CDR2 YYNGEE. In nucleotides, the CDR3 is TGTGCCAGCAGCCCCGGGGGGGGCTTGATCACCGGGGAGCTGTTTTTT. Translation gives CASSPGGGLITGELFF.

This chain connects TRBV7-8 to TRBJ1-5; 7 nucleotides agree with TRBD1. Germline loops: CDR1 SGHVS, CDR2 FQNEAQ. The CDR3 has 16 residues. The ends lost 1 base at V and 3 bases at J; junction bases unmatched: 6. The DNA of the CDR3 is TGTGCCAGCAGCTTAGAGGCCAGGGGGTTCAATCAGCCCCAGCATTTT. It codes for CASSLEARGFNQPQHF.

This clone came up a few times. The J gene is TRBJ1-6, the V gene TRBV28, with 11 bases lining up with TRBD1. The V and J ends lost 6 bases and 3 bases, in that order; junction bases with no gene match: 7. The CDR3 runs 17 residues. Germline loops: CDR1 MDHEN, CDR2 SYDVKM. CDR3 amino acids: CASSYGQGANYNSPLHF. DNA for the CDR3: TGTGCCAGCAGCTACGGACAGGGGGCAAACTATAATTCACCCCTCCACTTT. Full variable domain (outside the CDR3, taken from reference TRBV28 and TRBJ1-6): DVKVTQSSRYLVKRTGEKVFLECVQDMDHENMFWYRQDPGLGLRLIYFSYDVKMKEKGDIPEGYSVSREKKERFSLILESASTNQTSMYLCASSYGQGANYNSPLHFGNGTRLTVT.